Listed below are T cell receptor beta chains from one sample, sequenced in a study of blood T cell repertoires in COVID-19. Sequencing was performed with immunoSEQ multiplex PCR; in TCRdb, only in-frame clones are kept and a portion is missing. This table has 200,000 to 250,000 clones, roughly 91% appearing once. Specimen: PBMCs or T cells enriched from blood (not recorded which). These receptors all come from a woman aged 30 to 39 who had recovered from COVID-19. The CDR3 runs from the conserved cysteine through the conserved F or W. Fields, in order: V gene, J gene, D gene, clone size, CDR3 protein, CDR3 DNA. The D gene is left open where the match is weak. Only some rows state a clone size, as once, few, many or a class for expanded clones.

v_call: TRBV5-1; j_call: TRBJ2-1; d_call: TRBD2; clone_size: -; cdr3_aa: CASSRLAGGPSSYNEQFF; cdr3_nt: TGCGCCAGCAGTCGACTAGCGGGAGGGCCGAGCTCCTACAATGAGCAGTTCTTC
v_call: TRBV7-2; j_call: TRBJ2-7; d_call: -; clone_size: -; cdr3_aa: CASRLWGGDYEQYF; cdr3_nt: TGTGCCAGCAGGTTATGGGGCGGTGACTACGAGCAGTACTTC
v_call: TRBV19; j_call: TRBJ1-2; d_call: TRBD1; clone_size: -; cdr3_aa: CASSQYAGQTNYGYTF; cdr3_nt: TGTGCCAGTAGTCAGTACGCGGGACAGACTAACTATGGCTACACCTTC
v_call: TRBV28; j_call: TRBJ1-1; d_call: -; clone_size: -; cdr3_aa: CASVSGTLKTEAFF; cdr3_nt: TGTGCCAGCGTTTCCGGGACACTCAAAACTGAAGCTTTCTTT
v_call: TRBV4-2; j_call: TRBJ2-7; d_call: TRBD2; clone_size: -; cdr3_aa: CASSQEAGIYYEQYF; cdr3_nt: TGTGCCAGCAGCCAAGAAGCGGGAATATACTACGAGCAGTACTTC
v_call: TRBV6-2/TRBV6-3; j_call: TRBJ2-1; d_call: -; clone_size: -; cdr3_aa: CASSYSTVRAAYNEQFF; cdr3_nt: TGTGCCAGCAGTTACTCTACGGTCAGGGCCGCTTACAATGAGCAGTTCTTC
v_call: TRBV7-9; j_call: TRBJ1-1; d_call: -; clone_size: -; cdr3_aa: CASSPPAPRNTEAFF; cdr3_nt: TGTGCCAGCAGCCCCCCCGCCCCGAGAAACACTGAAGCTTTCTTT
v_call: TRBV18; j_call: TRBJ2-1; d_call: TRBD1; clone_size: -; cdr3_aa: CASSSGTGSRNEQFF; cdr3_nt: TGTGCCAGCTCCTCCGGGACAGGGAGCCGAAATGAGCAGTTCTTC
v_call: TRBV18; j_call: TRBJ2-7; d_call: -; clone_size: -; cdr3_aa: CASSTGGESSYEQYF; cdr3_nt: TGTGCCAGCTCCACAGGCGGGGAATCGTCCTACGAGCAGTACTTC
v_call: TRBV6-5; j_call: TRBJ1-4; d_call: -; clone_size: -; cdr3_aa: CASRAWGEGEKLFF; cdr3_nt: TGTGCCAGCAGGGCCTGGGGAGAGGGTGAAAAACTGTTTTTT
v_call: TRBV28; j_call: TRBJ2-5; d_call: TRBD2; clone_size: few; cdr3_aa: CASSSSRLAGDRETQYF; cdr3_nt: TGTGCCAGCAGCTCCTCCAGACTAGCGGGAGATCGGGAGACCCAGTACTTC
v_call: TRBV6-2/TRBV6-3; j_call: TRBJ2-5; d_call: TRBD2; clone_size: -; cdr3_aa: CASSYAGTSGALLQETQYF; cdr3_nt: TGTGCCAGCAGTTACGCGGGGACTAGCGGGGCCTTACTACAAGAGACCCAGTACTTC
v_call: TRBV10-3; j_call: TRBJ2-1; d_call: TRBD2; clone_size: -; cdr3_aa: CAISARTSKTSSYNEQFF; cdr3_nt: TGTGCCATCAGTGCAAGGACTAGCAAAACAAGCTCCTACAATGAGCAGTTCTTC
v_call: TRBV18; j_call: TRBJ2-3; d_call: TRBD2; clone_size: -; cdr3_aa: CASSGLAGVTDTQYF; cdr3_nt: TGTGCCAGCTCAGGGTTAGCGGGAGTCACAGATACGCAGTATTTT
v_call: TRBV28; j_call: TRBJ1-1; d_call: -; clone_size: -; cdr3_aa: CASSGDTPNTEAFF; cdr3_nt: TGTGCCAGCAGCGGGGACACACCAAACACTGAAGCTTTCTTT
v_call: TRBV5-6; j_call: TRBJ2-1; d_call: TRBD1; clone_size: -; cdr3_aa: CASRWGTGGFYNEQFF; cdr3_nt: TGTGCCAGCAGATGGGGGACAGGGGGCTTCTACAATGAGCAGTTCTTC
v_call: TRBV7-2; j_call: TRBJ2-1; d_call: -; clone_size: -; cdr3_aa: CASSVAGPSNEQFF; cdr3_nt: TGTGCCAGCAGTGTGGCGGGTCCGAGCAATGAGCAGTTCTTC
v_call: TRBV19; j_call: TRBJ1-2; d_call: TRBD1; clone_size: -; cdr3_aa: CATRDRGQDGYTF; cdr3_nt: TGTGCCACCAGGGACAGGGGACAAGATGGCTACACCTTC
v_call: TRBV10-3; j_call: TRBJ1-5; d_call: TRBD1; clone_size: -; cdr3_aa: CATTPQGADQPQHF; cdr3_nt: TGTGCCACGACCCCACAGGGGGCAGATCAGCCCCAGCATTTT
v_call: TRBV19; j_call: TRBJ2-3; d_call: -; clone_size: -; cdr3_aa: CASSPRTNPSTDTQYF; cdr3_nt: TGTGCCAGTAGTCCCCGGACTAACCCTAGCACAGATACGCAGTATTTT
v_call: TRBV7-6; j_call: TRBJ1-5; d_call: -; clone_size: -; cdr3_aa: CASSLASGQTRQPQHF; cdr3_nt: TGTGCCAGCAGCTTAGCATCAGGACAAACGAGACAGCCCCAGCATTTT
v_call: TRBV18; j_call: TRBJ2-7; d_call: TRBD1; clone_size: -; cdr3_aa: CASSPPGQSSYEQYF; cdr3_nt: TGTGCCAGCTCACCACCGGGACAGAGCTCCTACGAGCAGTACTTC
v_call: TRBV12-3/TRBV12-4; j_call: TRBJ2-2; d_call: -; clone_size: -; cdr3_aa: CASSLTPGELFF; cdr3_nt: TGTGCCAGCAGTTTAACACCCGGGGAGCTGTTTTTT
v_call: TRBV24-1; j_call: TRBJ1-5; d_call: -; clone_size: -; cdr3_aa: CATSDLSAYNQPQHF; cdr3_nt: TGTGCCACCAGTGATTTGTCCGCCTACAATCAGCCCCAGCATTTT
v_call: TRBV27; j_call: TRBJ2-7; d_call: -; clone_size: -; cdr3_aa: CASSLRPDGRRGGTHEQYF; cdr3_nt: TGTGCCAGCAGTTTGCGGCCGGACGGCCGAAGGGGTGGAACCCACGAGCAGTACTTC
v_call: TRBV10-3; j_call: TRBJ2-7; d_call: -; clone_size: -; cdr3_aa: CAIRLDKSYEQYF; cdr3_nt: TGTGCCATCAGACTGGACAAGTCCTACGAGCAGTACTTC
v_call: TRBV27; j_call: TRBJ2-2; d_call: TRBD2; clone_size: -; cdr3_aa: CASSFPPETSGRHTGELFF; cdr3_nt: TGTGCCAGCAGTTTCCCACCAGAGACTAGCGGGAGGCACACCGGGGAGCTGTTTTTT
v_call: TRBV7-2; j_call: TRBJ1-2; d_call: TRBD1; clone_size: -; cdr3_aa: CASSSPGQGVYGYTF; cdr3_nt: TGTGCCAGCAGCTCCCCGGGACAGGGTGTCTATGGCTACACCTTC